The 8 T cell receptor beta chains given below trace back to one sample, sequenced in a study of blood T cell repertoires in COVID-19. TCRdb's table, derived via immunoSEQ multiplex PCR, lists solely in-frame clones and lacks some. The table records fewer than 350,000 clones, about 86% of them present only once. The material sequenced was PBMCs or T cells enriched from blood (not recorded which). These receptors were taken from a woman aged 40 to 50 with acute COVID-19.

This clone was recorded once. Here the CDR3 reads CASSLGRLAGDYEQYF. CDR3 DNA sequence: TGTGCCAGCAGCTTAGGGAGACTAGCGGGAGACTACGAGCAGTACTTC. The genes are TRBV7-2 and TRBJ2-7; TRBD2 aligns across 12 bases. This CDR3 has 16 amino acids. V gave up 1 base and J gave up 3 bases; unmatched junction bases: 4. The germline V gene encodes CDR1 SGHTA and CDR2 FQGNSA.

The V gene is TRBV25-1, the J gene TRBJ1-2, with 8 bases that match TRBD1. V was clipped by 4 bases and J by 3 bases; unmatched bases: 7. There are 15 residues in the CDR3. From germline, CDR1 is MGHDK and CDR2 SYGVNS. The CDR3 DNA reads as TGTGCCAGCAGTGTCGGCCAGGGGGCCCACTATGGCTACACCTTC. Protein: CASSVGQGAHYGYTF.

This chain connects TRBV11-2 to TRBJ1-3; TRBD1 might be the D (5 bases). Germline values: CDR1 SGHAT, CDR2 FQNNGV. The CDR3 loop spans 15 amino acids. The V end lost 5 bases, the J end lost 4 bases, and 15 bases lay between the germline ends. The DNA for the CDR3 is TGTGCCAGCAGCCCTTTCGTAGGGGAAGGAAACACCATATATTTT. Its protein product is CASSPFVGEGNTIYF.

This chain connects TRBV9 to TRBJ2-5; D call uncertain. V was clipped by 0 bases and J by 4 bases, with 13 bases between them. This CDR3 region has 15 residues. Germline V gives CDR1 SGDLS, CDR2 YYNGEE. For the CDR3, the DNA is TGTGCCAGCAGCGTAGCCTCGAGGTCCGTAGAGACCCAGTACTTC. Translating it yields CASSVASRSVETQYF.

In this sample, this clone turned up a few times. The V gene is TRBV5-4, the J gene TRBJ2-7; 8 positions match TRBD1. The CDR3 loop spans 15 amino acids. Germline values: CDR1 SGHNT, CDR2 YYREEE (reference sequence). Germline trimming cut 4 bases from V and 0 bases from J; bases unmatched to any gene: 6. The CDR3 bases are TGTGCCAGCAGCCCGGGACAGGTTAGCTCCTACGAGCAGTACTTC. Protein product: CASSPGQVSSYEQYF.

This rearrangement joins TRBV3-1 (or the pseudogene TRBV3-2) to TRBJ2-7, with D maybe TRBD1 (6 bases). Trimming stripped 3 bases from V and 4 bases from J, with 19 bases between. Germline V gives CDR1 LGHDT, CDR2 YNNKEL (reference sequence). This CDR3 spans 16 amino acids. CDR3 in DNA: TGTGCCAGCAGCCAGGGACGACAGGAGAGATTTTACGAGCAGTACTTC. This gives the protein CASSQGRQERFYEQYF.

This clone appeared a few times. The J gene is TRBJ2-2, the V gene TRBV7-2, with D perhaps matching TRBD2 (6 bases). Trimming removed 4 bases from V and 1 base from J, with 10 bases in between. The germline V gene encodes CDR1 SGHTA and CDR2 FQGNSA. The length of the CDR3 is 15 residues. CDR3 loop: CASSWAGLNTGELFF. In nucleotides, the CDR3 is TGTGCCAGCAGCTGGGCGGGGTTGAACACCGGGGAGCTGTTTTTT. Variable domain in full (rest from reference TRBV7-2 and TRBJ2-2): GAGVSQSPSNKVTEKGKDVELRCDPISGHTALYWYRQSLGQGLEFLIYFQGNSAPDKSGLPSDRFSAERTGGSVSTLTIQRTQQEDSAVYLCASSWAGLNTGELFFGEGSRLTVL.

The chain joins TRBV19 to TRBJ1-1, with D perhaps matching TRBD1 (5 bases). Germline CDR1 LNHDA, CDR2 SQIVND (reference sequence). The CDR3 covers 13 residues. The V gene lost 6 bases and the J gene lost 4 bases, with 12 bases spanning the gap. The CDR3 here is CASSLETATEAFF. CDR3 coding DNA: TGTGCCAGTAGCCTAGAGACAGCCACTGAAGCTTTCTTT.